The present T cell receptor beta chain was sequenced within a study of naive and memory T cell subsets. Study-wide points: No ground truth validated the naive and memory repertoire findings. Naive repertoires, especially CD8, held a few larger clonotypes, possibly memory cells re-expressing CD45RA. Gini index rose across naive, CM, EM and EMRA in CD4 and CD8.

The beta constant-region primer was an equimolar mix of two oligonucleotides covering TRBC1 and TRBC2. Four rounds of PCR amplified the ligated cDNA using nested alpha and beta constant-region primers plus SP2. TCRdb reprocessed the UMI-ligation and nested PCR reads with MiXCR, giving one entry per CDR3 protein. The sample yields about 160,000 distinct CDR3 sequences, approximately 24% seen once. Remarks on this clonotype: Its antigen is unidentified.

There are 14 residues in the CDR3. Trimming took 5 bases from V and 2 from J, leaving 13 bases between them. Per the germline V gene, CDR1 is SQVTM and CDR2 is ANQGSEA. From the second PCR step, alpha and beta chains were amplified apart. The sequence was obtained from a human donor in good health. V usage is TRBV29-1 and J usage is TRBJ2-1; a possible D gene is TRBD1 (5 bases). Sequencing was carried out using naive CD4+ T cells from blood. The CDR3 region has the DNA TGCAGCGTTACAATCAGGGTAACCTACAATGAGCAGTTCTTC. This encodes CSVTIRVTYNEQFF.